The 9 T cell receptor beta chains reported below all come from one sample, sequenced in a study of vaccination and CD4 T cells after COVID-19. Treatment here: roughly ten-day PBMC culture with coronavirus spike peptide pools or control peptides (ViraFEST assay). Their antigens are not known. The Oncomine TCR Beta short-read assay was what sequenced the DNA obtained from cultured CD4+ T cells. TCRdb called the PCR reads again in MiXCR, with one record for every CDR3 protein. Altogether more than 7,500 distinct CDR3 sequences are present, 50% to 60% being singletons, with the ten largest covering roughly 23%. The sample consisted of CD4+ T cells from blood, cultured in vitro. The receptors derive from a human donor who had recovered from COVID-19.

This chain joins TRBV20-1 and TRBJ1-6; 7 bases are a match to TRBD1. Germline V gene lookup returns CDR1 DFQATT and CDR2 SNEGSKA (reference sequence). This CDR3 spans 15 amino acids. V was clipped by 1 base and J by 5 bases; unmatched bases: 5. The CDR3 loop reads CSARGSGQHNSPLHF. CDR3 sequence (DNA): TGCAGTGCTAGAGGATCGGGACAGCATAATTCACCCCTCCACTTT.

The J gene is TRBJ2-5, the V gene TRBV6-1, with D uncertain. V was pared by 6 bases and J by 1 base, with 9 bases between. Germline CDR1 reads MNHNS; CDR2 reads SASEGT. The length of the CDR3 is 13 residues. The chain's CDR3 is CASRSTAQETQYF. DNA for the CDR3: TGTGCCAGCAGATCGACGGCCCAAGAGACCCAGTACTTC.

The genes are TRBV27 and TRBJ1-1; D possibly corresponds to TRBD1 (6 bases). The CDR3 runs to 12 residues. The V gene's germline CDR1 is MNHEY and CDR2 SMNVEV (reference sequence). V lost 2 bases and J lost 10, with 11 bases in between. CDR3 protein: CASSLGQGRAFF. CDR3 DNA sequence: TGTGCCAGCAGTTTAGGTCAGGGGAGAGCTTTCTTT.

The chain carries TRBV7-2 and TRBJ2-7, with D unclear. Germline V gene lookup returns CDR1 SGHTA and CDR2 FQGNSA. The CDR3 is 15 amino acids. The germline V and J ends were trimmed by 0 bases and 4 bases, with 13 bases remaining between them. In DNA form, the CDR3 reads TGTGCCAGCAGCTTAGCCCCCCAGAGTGGTTACGAGCAGTACTTC. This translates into CASSLAPQSGYEQYF.

CDR3: CASSPNFTGVRKTQYF. CDR3 sequence (DNA): TGTGCCAGCAGTCCGAACTTCACAGGGGTTCGTAAGACCCAGTACTTC. The chain couples TRBV28 to TRBJ2-5, with 7 bases matching TRBD1. After removal of 5 bases from V and 6 bases from J, the junction contained 15 bases not matched to a gene. Germline assignment: CDR1 MDHEN and CDR2 SYDVKM. The CDR3 is 16 residues long.

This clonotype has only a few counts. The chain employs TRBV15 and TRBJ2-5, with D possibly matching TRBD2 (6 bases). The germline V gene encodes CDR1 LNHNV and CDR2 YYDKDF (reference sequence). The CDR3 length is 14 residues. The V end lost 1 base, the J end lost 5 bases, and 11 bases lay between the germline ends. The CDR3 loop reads CATSRGGGGETQYF. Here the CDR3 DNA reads TGTGCCACCAGCAGAGGAGGAGGAGGGGAGACCCAGTACTTC.

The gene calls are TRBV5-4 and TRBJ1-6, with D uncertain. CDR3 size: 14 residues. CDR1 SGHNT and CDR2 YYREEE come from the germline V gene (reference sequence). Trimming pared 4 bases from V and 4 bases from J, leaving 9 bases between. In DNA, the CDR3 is TGTGCCAGCAGCCTCGGGCGGTATAATTCACCCCTCCACTTT. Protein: CASSLGRYNSPLHF.

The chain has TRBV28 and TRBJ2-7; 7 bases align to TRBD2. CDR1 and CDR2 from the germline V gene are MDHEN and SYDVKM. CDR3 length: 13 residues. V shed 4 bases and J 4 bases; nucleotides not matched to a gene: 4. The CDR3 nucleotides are TGTGCCAGCAGTTCAAGCGGGATTTACGAGCAGTACTTC. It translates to CASSSSGIYEQYF.

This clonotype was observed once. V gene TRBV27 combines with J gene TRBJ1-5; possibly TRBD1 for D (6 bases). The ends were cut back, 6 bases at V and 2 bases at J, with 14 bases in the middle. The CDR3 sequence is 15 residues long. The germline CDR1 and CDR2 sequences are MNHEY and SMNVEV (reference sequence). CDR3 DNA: TGTGCCAGCAGAGCAGCAGGGGCCGGCAATCAGCCCCAGCATTTT. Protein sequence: CASRAAGAGNQPQHF.